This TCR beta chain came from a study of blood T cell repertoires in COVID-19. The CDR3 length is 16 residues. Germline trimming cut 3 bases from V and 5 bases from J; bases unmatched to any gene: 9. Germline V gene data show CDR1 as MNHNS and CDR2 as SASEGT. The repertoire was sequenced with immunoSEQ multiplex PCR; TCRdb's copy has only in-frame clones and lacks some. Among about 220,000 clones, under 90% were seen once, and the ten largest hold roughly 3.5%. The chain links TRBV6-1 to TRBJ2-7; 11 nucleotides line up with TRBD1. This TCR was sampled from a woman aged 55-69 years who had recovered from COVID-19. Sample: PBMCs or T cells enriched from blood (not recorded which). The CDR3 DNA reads TGTGCCAGCAGTGATCCTCCGGACAGGGGGCGCGACGAGCAGTACTTC. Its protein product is CASSDPPDRGRDEQYF.